The table lists the clone carrying this T cell receptor beta chain with a few counts. TCRdb independently ran MiXCR on the RACE reads; one entry per CDR3 protein. This repertoire shows some 79,000 distinct CDR3 sequences, about 6.8% found once; its top ten account for around 1.5%. This CDR3 has 17 amino acids. Trimming cost V 4 bases and J 4 bases; bases outside gene matches: 16. The germline V gene encodes CDR1 SGHNT and CDR2 YYREEE (reference sequence). Time point indicated: patch test 1, 2 weeks after DPC sensitization. This sample's treatment: therapeutic diphenylcyclopropenone sensitization with weekly scalp DPC. This record comes from a study of human T cells and chemical hapten exposure. As for the study in general: Diphenylcyclopropenone, dosed weekly to the scalp, was given to patients throughout the roughly 25-week study.

The origin of this receptor is a woman in her 30s with alopecia areata. Some clones in this sample may be carry-over from other donors' samples. The specimen was whole blood, collected in connection with sensitization to the hapten diphenylcyclopropenone (DPC). The chain has TRBV5-4 and TRBJ1-1, with 7 bases identical to TRBD1. In DNA form, the CDR3 reads TGTGCCAGCAGCGCTGGGACAGTCCTTCGTTTGAGCACTGAAGCTTTCTTT. Translated, it gives CASSAGTVLRLSTEAFF. The full variable domain, in which reference TRBV5-4 and TRBJ1-1 provide the parts outside the CDR3, is ETGVTQSPTHLIKTRGQQVTLRCSSQSGHNTVSWYQQALGQGPQFIFQYYREEENGRGNFPPRFSGLQFPNYSSELNVNALELDDSALYLCASSAGTVLRLSTEAFFGQGTRLTVV.